The 5 T cell receptor beta chains in this list originate from one sample, sequenced in a study of regulatory T cells in long-lasting Graves disease. Arm-PCR of CDR3 regions and iRepertoire HTBI primers were used to build TCR beta libraries. TCRdb re-analysed the multiplex PCR reads in MiXCR, keeping a single row per CDR3 protein. This table holds roughly 400,000 distinct CDR3 sequences, roughly a fifth found once. Documented time point: persistent/refractory GD, antithyroid drugs over 5 years with positive TRAb. PBMCs were the source of the RNA used for TCR sequencing. The material sequenced was peripheral blood mononuclear cells (PBMCs), taken when the disease was refractory, from a patient treated with antithyroid drugs. All receptors come from a female donor with Graves disease.

This clonotype was seen repeatedly, ten times or more. This chain connects TRBV28 to TRBJ2-5, with TRBD1 identical over 7 bases. After removal of 5 bases from V and 1 base from J, the junction contained 7 bases not matched to a gene. Germline lookup yields CDR1 MDHEN and CDR2 SYDVKM. There are 15 residues in the CDR3. The CDR3 loop is CASSPIDRAQETQYF. As DNA, the CDR3 is TGTGCCAGCAGTCCAATTGACAGGGCCCAAGAGACCCAGTACTTC.

This clonotype was counted at least ten times. The V and J genes are TRBV28 and TRBJ2-5; 8 bases agree with TRBD2. This CDR3 contains 17 residues. Per germline, CDR1 MDHEN and CDR2 SYDVKM. Losses at the gene ends were 6 bases for V and 4 bases for J; bases not matched to a gene: 16. This chain's CDR3 is CASSSPLAAQDVETQYF. The DNA for the CDR3 is TGTGCCAGCAGCTCCCCACTAGCGGCTCAGGATGTAGAGACCCAGTACTTC.

A word on this clonotype: A read error may produce the germline difference seen at one junction end. The chain recombines TRBV7-7 with TRBJ2-2; 12 bases are shared with TRBD1. CDR1 is SSHAT and CDR2 is FNYEAQ in the germline V gene (reference sequence). The CDR3 has 15 residues. The CDR3 sequence: CASSPGTGGHGELFF. The DNA for the CDR3 is TGTGCTAGCAGCCCCGGGACAGGGGGCCACGGGGAGCTGTTTTTT.

The V and J genes are TRBV11-2 and TRBJ2-2; D not certain. The V and J ends lost 0 bases and 4 bases respectively, with 9 bases between them. Germline lookup yields CDR1 SGHAT and CDR2 FQNNGV. This CDR3 has 15 residues. The CDR3 region has the DNA TGTGCCAGCAGCTTAGAAGAAGCCCCCACCGGGGAGCTGTTTTTT. The encoded protein is CASSLEEAPTGELFF.

There are a few counts of this clonotype. The chain employs TRBV11-2 and TRBJ2-3; either TRBD1 or TRBD2 may fit D (5 bases each). Trimming took 2 bases from V and 4 from J, leaving 13 bases between them. CDR1 and CDR2 from the germline V gene are SGHAT and FQNNGV. The CDR3 runs 15 residues. This CDR3 reads CASSLIQGPPDTQYF. Written as DNA, the CDR3 is TGTGCCAGCAGCTTAATCCAGGGACCCCCAGATACGCAGTATTTT.